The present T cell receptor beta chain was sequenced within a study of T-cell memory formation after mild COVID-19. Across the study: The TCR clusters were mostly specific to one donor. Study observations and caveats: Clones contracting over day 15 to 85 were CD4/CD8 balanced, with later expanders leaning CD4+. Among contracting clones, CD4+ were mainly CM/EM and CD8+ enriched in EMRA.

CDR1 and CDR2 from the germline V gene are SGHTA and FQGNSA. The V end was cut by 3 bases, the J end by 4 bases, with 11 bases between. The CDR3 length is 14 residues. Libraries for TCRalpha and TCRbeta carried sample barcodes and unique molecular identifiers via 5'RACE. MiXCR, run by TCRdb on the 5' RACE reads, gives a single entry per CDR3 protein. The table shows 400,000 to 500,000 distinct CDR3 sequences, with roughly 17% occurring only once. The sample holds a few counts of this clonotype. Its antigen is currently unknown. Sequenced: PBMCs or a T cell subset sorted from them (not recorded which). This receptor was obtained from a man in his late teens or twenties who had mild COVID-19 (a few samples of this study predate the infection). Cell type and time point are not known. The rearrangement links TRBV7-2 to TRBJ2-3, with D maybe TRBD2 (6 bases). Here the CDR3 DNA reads TGTGCCAGCAGCTTGGGGGGATCGGCAGATACGCAGTATTTT. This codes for CASSLGGSADTQYF. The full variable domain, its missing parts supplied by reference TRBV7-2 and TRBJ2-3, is GAGVSQSPSNKVTEKGKDVELRCDPISGHTALYWYRQSLGQGLEFLIYFQGNSAPDKSGLPSDRFSAERTGGSVSTLTIQRTQQEDSAVYLCASSLGGSADTQYFGPGTRLTVL.